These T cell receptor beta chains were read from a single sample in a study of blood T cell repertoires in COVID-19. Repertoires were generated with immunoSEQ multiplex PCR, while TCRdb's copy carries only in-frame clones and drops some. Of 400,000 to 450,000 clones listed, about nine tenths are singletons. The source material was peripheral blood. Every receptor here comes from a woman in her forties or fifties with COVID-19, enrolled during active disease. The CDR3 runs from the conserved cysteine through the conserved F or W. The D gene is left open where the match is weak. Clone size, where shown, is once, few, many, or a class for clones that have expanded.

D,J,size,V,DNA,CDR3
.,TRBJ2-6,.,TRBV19,TGTGCCAGCCTCGGGAAATCTGGGGCCAACGTCCTGACTTTC,CASLGKSGANVLTF
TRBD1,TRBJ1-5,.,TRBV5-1,TGCGCCAGCAGCTTGGACAGGGGGGGTCAGCCCCAGCATTTT,CASSLDRGGQPQHF
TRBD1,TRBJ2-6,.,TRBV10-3,TGTGCCATCAGTGGGACAGGTGGGGCCAACGTCCTGACTTTC,CAISGTGGANVLTF
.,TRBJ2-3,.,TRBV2,TGTGCCAGCAAAGATCTGGACTCAACTAGCACAGATACGCAGTATTTT,CASKDLDSTSTDTQYF
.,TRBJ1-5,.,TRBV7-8,TGTGCCAGCAGCTTACCGTTGGGCCCCCAGCATTTT,CASSLPLGPQHF
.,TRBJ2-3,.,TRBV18,TGTGCCAGCTCACGTGAAGGGGGCACAGATACGCAGTATTTT,CASSREGGTDTQYF
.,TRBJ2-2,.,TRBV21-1,TGTGCCAGCAGCAAAGCTCCGGGACAGGGCACCGGGGAGCTGTTTTTT,CASSKAPGQGTGELFF
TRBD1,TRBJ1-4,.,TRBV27,TGTGCCAGCAGTCCCTACGGGACAGGGAATGAAAAACTGTTTTTT,CASSPYGTGNEKLFF
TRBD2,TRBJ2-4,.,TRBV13,TGTGCCAGCAGCTTAAGTGCCAGCGGGGGGGCCGACATTCAGTACTTC,CASSLSASGGADIQYF
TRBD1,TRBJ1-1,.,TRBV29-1,TGCAGCGGGGGACAGTTAAACACTGAAGCTTTCTTT,CSGGQLNTEAFF
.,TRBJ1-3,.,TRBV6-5,TGTGCCAGCAGTTACTCCTTCTCTTTTGGAAACACCATATATTTT,CASSYSFSFGNTIYF
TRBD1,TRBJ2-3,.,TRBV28,TGTGCCAGCAGTTTAGGACAGGCCAGCACAGATACGCAGTATTTT,CASSLGQASTDTQYF
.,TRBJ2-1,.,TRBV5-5,TGTGCCAGCAGCTCGACAGGCATTTACAATGAGCAGTTCTTC,CASSSTGIYNEQFF
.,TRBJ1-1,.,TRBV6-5,TGTGCCAGCAGAAGACAGACTGAAGCTTTCTTT,CASRRQTEAFF
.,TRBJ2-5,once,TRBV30,TGTGCCTGGAGGGGCAGGGGAGGGGAGACCCAGTACTTC,CAWRGRGGETQYF
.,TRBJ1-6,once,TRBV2,TGTGCCAGCAGTGAGGCGGGGCAAGGGTACAATTCACCCCTCCACTTT,CASSEAGQGYNSPLHF
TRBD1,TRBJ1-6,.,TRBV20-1,TGCAGTGCTAGTACGGGACAGTATAATTCACCCCTCCACTTT,CSASTGQYNSPLHF
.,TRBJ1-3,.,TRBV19,TGTGCCAGTAGTCGACAGGCCAACTCTGGAAACACCATATATTTT,CASSRQANSGNTIYF
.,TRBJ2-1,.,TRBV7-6,TGTGCCAGCAGCTTAGCCCGGGGGAGACTTAATGAGCAGTTCTTC,CASSLARGRLNEQFF
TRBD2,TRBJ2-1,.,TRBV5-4,TGTGCCAGCAGCCCTGGACTAGCGGGGGGGTACAATGAGCAGTTCTTC,CASSPGLAGGYNEQFF
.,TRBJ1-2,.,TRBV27,TGTGCCAGCAGTACAGGGCGGCATGGCTACACCTTC,CASSTGRHGYTF
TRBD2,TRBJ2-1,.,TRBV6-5,TGTGCCAGCAAAGAGCGGGGGGGGAACAATGAGCAGTTCTTC,CASKERGGNNEQFF
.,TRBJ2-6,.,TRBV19,TGTGCCAGTAGTGTCCCAGGTTGGTCTGGGGCCAACGTCCTGACTTTC,CASSVPGWSGANVLTF
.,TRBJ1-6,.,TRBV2,TGTGCCAGCAGTGACAAACCGATGAGCTCCTATAATTCACCCCTCCACTTT,CASSDKPMSSYNSPLHF
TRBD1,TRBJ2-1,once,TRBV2,TGTGCCAGCAGCGCAGACAGGGGGACCTACAATGAGCAGTTCTTC,CASSADRGTYNEQFF
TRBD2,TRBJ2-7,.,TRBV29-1,TGCAGACTGACGCGGGAGGTCCGCTACGAGCAGTACTTC,CRLTREVRYEQYF
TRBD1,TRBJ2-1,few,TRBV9,TGTGCCAGCGGCCGGGACAGCTACAATGAGCAGTTCTTC,CASGRDSYNEQFF
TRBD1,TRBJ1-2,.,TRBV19,TGTGCCAGTAGTTCCCCGCCGGGACAGGGGGTCTATGGCTACACCTTC,CASSSPPGQGVYGYTF
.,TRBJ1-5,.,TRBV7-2,TGTGCCAGCAGCCTTAGGGGTCTGGCCAATCAGCCCCAGCATTTT,CASSLRGLANQPQHF
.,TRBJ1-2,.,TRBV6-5,TGTGCCAGCAGTTACTCGCGAGGAGGTGGCTACACCTTC,CASSYSRGGGYTF
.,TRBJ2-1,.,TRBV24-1,TGTGCCACCAGTGACCCCCAGGGAACTCCATACAATGAGCAGTTCTTC,CATSDPQGTPYNEQFF
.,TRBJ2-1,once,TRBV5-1,TGCGCCAGCAGCTTGGGGACAGACTTCTCCTACAATGAGCAGTTCTTC,CASSLGTDFSYNEQFF
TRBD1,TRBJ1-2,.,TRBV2,TGTGCCAGCAGTGAAAGGGGGCCTAACTATGGCTACACCTTC,CASSERGPNYGYTF
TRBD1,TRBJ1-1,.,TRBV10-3,TGTGCCATCAGCGGGACAGAGGGCACTGAAGCTTTCTTT,CAISGTEGTEAFF
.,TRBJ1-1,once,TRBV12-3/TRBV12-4,TGTGCCACAAGAGGGACTGAAGCTTTCTTT,CATRGTEAFF
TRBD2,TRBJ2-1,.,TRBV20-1,TGCAGTGCTAGTGGTTGGAATAGCGGGGGGTACAATGAGCAGTTCTTC,CSASGWNSGGYNEQFF
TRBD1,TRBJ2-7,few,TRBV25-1,TGTGCCAGCAGCCCACTCGTGCTAACCGGGACAGATTTCTACGAGCAGTACTTC,CASSPLVLTGTDFYEQYF
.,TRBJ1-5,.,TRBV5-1,TGCGCCAGCAGCCTCGGGGGGGGCAATCAGCCCCAGCATTTT,CASSLGGGNQPQHF
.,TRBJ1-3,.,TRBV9,TGTGCCAGCAGCCCTTCGTGGACTATCTCTGGAAACACCATATATTTT,CASSPSWTISGNTIYF
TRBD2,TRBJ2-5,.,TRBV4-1,TGCGCCAGCAGCCAGACTAGCGGGGGGGCTGAGACCCAGTACTTC,CASSQTSGGAETQYF
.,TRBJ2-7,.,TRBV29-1,TGCAGCGCTGAACAGGGTGAGCAGTACTTC,CSAEQGEQYF
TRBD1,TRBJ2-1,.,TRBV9,TGTGCCAGCAGCATATTGGGACAGGGGACCTCCTACAATGAGCAGTTCTTC,CASSILGQGTSYNEQFF
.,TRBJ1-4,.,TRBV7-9,TGTGCCAGCAGCTTAGCGTCAGGTTCTAATGAAAAACTGTTTTTT,CASSLASGSNEKLFF
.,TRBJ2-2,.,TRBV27,TGTGCCAGCAGTTCTCAACAGGGTGTCGGGGAGCTGTTTTTT,CASSSQQGVGELFF
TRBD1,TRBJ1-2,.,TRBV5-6,TGTGCCAGCACCTTTGGACAGGGGCTCTATGGCTACACCTTC,CASTFGQGLYGYTF
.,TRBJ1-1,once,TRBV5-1,TGCGCCAGCAGCCGAGGAGAGGGTACTGAAGCTTTCTTT,CASSRGEGTEAFF
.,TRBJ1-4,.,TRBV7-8,TGTGCCAGCAGCCCTACAGGAGCCGCTAATGAAAAACTGTTTTTT,CASSPTGAANEKLFF
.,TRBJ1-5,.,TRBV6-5,TGTGCCAGCAGCCGGGGGAGCAATCAGCCCCAGCATTTT,CASSRGSNQPQHF